This TCR beta chain originates from a study of control samples from healthy donors and cancer patients. Assay: immunoSEQ multiplex PCR; the TCRdb copy retains only in-frame clones and omits some. The data hold fewer than 30,000 clones, with around nine tenths observed a single time. Sequenced input: PBMCs. This receptor was obtained from a woman aged 40 to 55 with lung cancer.

As DNA, the CDR3 is TGTGCCAGCTCACCGCGGGACAGGGGGATATATGGCTACACCTTC. Amino acid sequence: CASSPRDRGIYGYTF. The rearrangement uses TRBV18 and TRBJ1-2; 11 bases agree with TRBD1. The germline V gene has CDR1 KGHSH and CDR2 LQKENI. This CDR3 is built from 15 residues. The V and J ends lost 3 bases and 5 bases, in that order; junction bases with no gene match: 5.